Presented here are 19 T cell receptor beta chains from one specimen sequenced in a study of T cell responses to AZD1222 COVID-19 vaccine. Method: immunoSEQ multiplex PCR; TCRdb's copy keeps in-frame clones and lacks some. The sample holds more than 95,000 clones; roughly 90% are singletons and the top ten take 7.5%. The specimen comprised peripheral blood, sampled on day 0 of AZD1222 vaccination. The receptor set was obtained from an adult in good health.

J is TRBJ2-3 and V is TRBV24-1; TRBD2 matches 7 bases. Trimming cost V 2 bases and J 6 bases; bases outside gene matches: 10. The CDR3 totals 16 residues. The germline CDR1 and CDR2 sequences are KGHDR and SFDVKD. The CDR3 here is CATSDSRLALRDTQYF. The CDR3 nucleotides are TGTGCCACCAGTGATTCCCGACTAGCCCTAAGGGATACGCAGTATTTT.

This clone showed up just a few times. V gene TRBV9 combines with J gene TRBJ2-3, with D unclear. V was pared by 3 bases and J by 6 bases, with 8 bases between. In germline, CDR1 is SGDLS, CDR2 YYNGEE. This CDR3 contains 12 residues. The CDR3 sequence is CASSAVGDTQYF. In nucleotides, the CDR3 is TGTGCCAGCAGCGCGGTGGGGGATACGCAGTATTTT.

The chain carries TRBV6-9 and TRBJ1-5; a possible D gene is TRBD1 (5 bases). Germline assignment: CDR1 MNHGY and CDR2 SVAAGI. CDR3 length equals 17 residues. V gave up 4 bases and J gave up 0 bases, with 16 bases separating them. For the CDR3, the DNA is TGTGCCAGCAGTTTTAAATCTGGGGCAGATAGCAATCAGCCCCAGCATTTT. It specifies CASSFKSGADSNQPQHF.

CDR3 region: CASSPRQGELHF. For the CDR3, the DNA is TGTGCCAGCTCACCAAGACAGGGGGAACTCCACTTT. This sequence joins TRBV18 and TRBJ1-6, with 9 bases fitting TRBD1. The ends lost 2 bases at V and 16 bases at J; junction bases unmatched: 3. The CDR3 spans 12 residues. CDR1 is KGHSH and CDR2 is LQKENI in the germline V gene.

This chain uses TRBV29-1 with TRBJ2-7; 11 bases match TRBD1. This CDR3 comprises 14 residues. Germline V gene sequence: CDR1 SQVTM, CDR2 ANQGSEA. Unmatched junction bases numbered 3, after V lost 3 bases and J lost 2 bases. As DNA, the CDR3 is TGCAGCGTTGAGTTGGGACAGGGGGCCTACGAGCAGTACTTC. Protein sequence: CSVELGQGAYEQYF.

This clone was counted a few times. V gene TRBV4-1 combines with J gene TRBJ1-2; D not certain. The CDR3 spans 14 residues. The germline gives CDR1 MGHRA, CDR2 YSYEKL. V was clipped by 4 bases and J by 6 bases, with 15 bases between them. The CDR3 region is CASSLEDGINGYTF. CDR3 in DNA: TGCGCCAGCAGCCTAGAGGACGGGATTAATGGCTACACCTTC.

Turning to this clone: With a much larger clone just one base away, this may be a read error. The chain has TRBV6-4 and TRBJ2-3; 10 nucleotides match TRBD1. V was pared by 2 bases and J by 5 bases, with 1 base of the junction left unmatched. Germline V lookup: CDR1 MRHNA, CDR2 SNTAGT. This CDR3 has 14 residues. The DNA for the CDR3 is TGTGCCAGCAGTGACGGACAGGGGGTAGATACGCAGTATTTT. Translation: CASSDGQGVDTQYF.

The V and J genes are TRBV28 and TRBJ1-2; no reliable D call. Germline CDR1 reads MDHEN; CDR2 reads SYDVKM. The CDR3 is 18 residues long. V shed 2 bases and J shed 4 bases, with 23 bases lying between them. CDR3 in amino acids: CASSLSLGILASGYGYTF. In DNA, the CDR3 is TGTGCCAGCAGTTTAAGTCTTGGGATCTTGGCCTCGGGCTATGGCTACACCTTC.

J is TRBJ2-7 and V is TRBV28; 7 bases fit TRBD1. V lost 4 bases to trimming and J lost 5 bases; unmatched junction nucleotides: 2. The CDR3 covers 12 residues. Germline V gene data show CDR1 as MDHEN and CDR2 as SYDVKM. CDR3 residues: CASSYRGNEQYF. The CDR3, as DNA: TGTGCCAGCAGTTACAGGGGAAACGAGCAGTACTTC.

V usage is TRBV28 and J usage is TRBJ1-1; D may be TRBD1 (6 bases). Germline CDR1 MDHEN, CDR2 SYDVKM. The CDR3 consists of 14 residues. Trimming shortened V by 7 bases and J by 5 bases, and 17 bases separated the two germline ends. CDR3 in amino acids: CASTRTASTTEAFF. The CDR3 DNA reads as TGTGCCAGCACCCGGACAGCTAGCACGACTGAAGCTTTCTTT.

There are a few counts of this clone. The gene calls are TRBV11-3 and TRBJ2-3; D perhaps matches TRBD2 (6 bases). CDR3 length equals 16 residues. Trimming left V 0 bases short and J 2 bases short, with 12 bases between. The V gene's germline CDR1 is SGHNT and CDR2 YENEEA. The CDR3 DNA is TGTGCCAGCAGCTTAGATCGGGGGATCAACACAGATACGCAGTATTTT. The encoded protein is CASSLDRGINTDTQYF.

The chain couples TRBV6-5 to TRBJ2-2; perhaps TRBD2 as D (6 bases). The CDR3 totals 15 residues. Per the germline V gene, CDR1 is MNHEY and CDR2 is SVGAGI. Trimming took 8 bases from V and 4 from J, leaving 17 bases between them. CDR3 DNA sequence: TGTGCCAGCCGGGGGTGGGGCGCGGGCACCGGGGAGCTGTTTTTT. Amino acids: CASRGWGAGTGELFF.

Only one count was recorded for this clone. The chain couples TRBV3-1 (or the pseudogene TRBV3-2) to TRBJ2-5; possibly TRBD1 or TRBD2 for D (6 bases each). There are 16 residues in the CDR3. V lost 0 bases and J 4 bases, leaving 15 bases between the germline ends. Germline assignment: CDR1 LGHDT and CDR2 YNNKEL (reference sequence). This chain's CDR3 is CASSQDPLGGPETQYF. DNA for the CDR3: TGTGCCAGCAGCCAAGATCCCCTTGGGGGGCCAGAGACCCAGTACTTC.

The chain links TRBV24-1 to TRBJ2-7; tentative D call: TRBD1 (5 bases). Trimming took 3 bases from V and 2 from J, leaving 10 bases between them. The germline V gene has CDR1 KGHDR and CDR2 SFDVKD. The CDR3 runs to 14 residues. The CDR3 protein is CATSDGHRAYEQYF. The CDR3 DNA sequence: TGTGCCACCAGTGATGGACACAGAGCCTACGAGCAGTACTTC.

This clone was counted a single time. The chain combines TRBV30 with TRBJ1-4, with 7 bases aligning to TRBD1. This CDR3 comprises 14 residues. Trimming at V came to 3 bases and at J to 7 bases, leaving 8 bases not matched to a gene. Germline V gene sequence: CDR1 GTSNPN, CDR2 SVGIG (reference sequence). The CDR3 DNA reads as TGTGCCTGGAGCGAACAGGGGCGAGGTGAAAAACTGTTTTTT. Residues: CAWSEQGRGEKLFF.

This clone has only a few counts. The chain couples TRBV27 to TRBJ1-5; D is perhaps TRBD1 (5 bases). Germline values: CDR1 MNHEY, CDR2 SMNVEV (reference sequence). V lost 5 bases and J lost 5, with 13 bases in between. This CDR3 has 14 residues. CDR3 bases: TGTGCCAGCAGTCTACGACAGCCTGATCAGCCCCAGCATTTT. Residues: CASSLRQPDQPQHF.

This clone has just a few counts. This sample also contains other DNA sequences that code for the same CDR3. The V call is TRBV7-9, the J call TRBJ2-7, with no clear D. Germline V gene lookup returns CDR1 SEHNR and CDR2 FQNEAQ (reference sequence). This CDR3 comprises 12 residues. V shed 3 bases and J shed 2 bases, with 5 bases lying between them. CDR3 residues: CASSLGTYEQYF. The CDR3 nucleotides are TGTGCCAGCAGCTTGGGGACCTACGAGCAGTACTTC.

This clone was seen just once. The genes are TRBV7-6 and TRBJ1-2; D ambiguous. The CDR3 runs to 16 residues. CDR1 SGHVS and CDR2 FNYEAQ come from the germline V gene. Trimming cost V 5 bases and J 7 bases, with 23 bases left between them. The CDR3: CASSPLDRTRLGGYTF. CDR3 sequence (DNA): TGTGCCAGCAGCCCACTCGATAGGACTAGACTGGGTGGCTACACCTTC.

The rearrangement joins TRBV7-9 to TRBJ1-6; D possibly corresponds to TRBD1 (5 bases). This CDR3 has 14 residues. Germline V CDR1 and CDR2: SEHNR, FQNEAQ (reference sequence). V was shortened by 2 bases and J by 7 bases, with 9 bases between the two germline ends. CDR3 bases: TGTGCCAGCAGCTTACAGGGTGGAAATTCACCCCTCCACTTT. Protein: CASSLQGGNSPLHF.